This entry concerns a single T cell receptor (beta chain). Its antigen is currently unknown. One junction end disagrees with the germline gene, perhaps due to a read error. CDR1 and CDR2 from the germline V gene are SGHRS and YFSETQ. This CDR3 spans 14 amino acids. This specimen comes from a study of shared clonotypes between healthy human individuals. Study-wide background: For every donor, three CD4 naive, three CD4 memory, two CD8 naive and one CD8 memory plates were used.

In the CD4+ fraction, cells were divided into CD45RA+ naive and CD45RA-negative memory subsets. TCRdb's copy holds only in-frame clones and misses some; the assay was immunoSEQ multiplex PCR. The repertoire holds hundreds of thousands of clones, with over 65% as singletons. Whole-study findings and limits: Incompleteness in sorted-subset sequencing, despite large depth, was shown by rarefaction.

The V gene is TRBV5-1, the J gene TRBJ2-7, with D possibly TRBD2 on 7 matching bases. The sequence was obtained from a woman aged 25-40 years in good health. Sequencing input: memory CD4+ T cells sorted from blood. As to subset: CD45RA-negative fraction. Here the CDR3 reads CASSSSGGGSERYF. The CDR3 bases are TGCGCCAGCAGCTCCTCCGGGGGCGGGAGCGAGCGGTACTTC.